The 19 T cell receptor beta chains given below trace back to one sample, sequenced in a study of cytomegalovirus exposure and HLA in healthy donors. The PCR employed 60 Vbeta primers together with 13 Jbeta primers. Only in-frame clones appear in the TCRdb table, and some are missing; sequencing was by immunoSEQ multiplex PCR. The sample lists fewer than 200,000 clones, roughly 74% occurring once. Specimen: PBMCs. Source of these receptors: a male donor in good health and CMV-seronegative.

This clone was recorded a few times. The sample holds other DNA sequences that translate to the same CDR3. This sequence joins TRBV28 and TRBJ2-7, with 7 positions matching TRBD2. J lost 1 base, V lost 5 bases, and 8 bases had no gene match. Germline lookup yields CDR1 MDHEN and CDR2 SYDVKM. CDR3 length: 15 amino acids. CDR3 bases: TGTGCCAGCAGTCTTTGGGCTAGCGGTTCCTACGAGCAGTACTTC. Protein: CASSLWASGSYEQYF. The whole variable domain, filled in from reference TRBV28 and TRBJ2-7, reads DVKVTQSSRYLVKRTGEKVFLECVQDMDHENMFWYRQDPGLGLRLIYFSYDVKMKEKGDIPEGYSVSREKKERFSLILESASTNQTSMYLCASSLWASGSYEQYFGPGTRLTVT.

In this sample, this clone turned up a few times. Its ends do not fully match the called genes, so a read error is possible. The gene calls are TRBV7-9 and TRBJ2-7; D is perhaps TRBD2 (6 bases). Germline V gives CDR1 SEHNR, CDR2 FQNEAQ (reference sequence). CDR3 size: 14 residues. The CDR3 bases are TGTTCCAGCAGCGAGGGACTGTCCTCTGGCGAGCAGTACTTC. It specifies CSSSEGLSSGEQYF.

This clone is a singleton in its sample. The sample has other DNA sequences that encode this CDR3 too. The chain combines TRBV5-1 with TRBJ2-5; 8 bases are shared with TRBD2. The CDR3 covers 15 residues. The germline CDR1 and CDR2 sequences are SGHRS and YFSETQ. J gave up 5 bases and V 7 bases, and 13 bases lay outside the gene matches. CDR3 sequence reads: CASSEGAGAGETQYF. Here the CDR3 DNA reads TGCGCCAGCTCAGAGGGAGCGGGAGCAGGGGAGACCCAGTACTTC.

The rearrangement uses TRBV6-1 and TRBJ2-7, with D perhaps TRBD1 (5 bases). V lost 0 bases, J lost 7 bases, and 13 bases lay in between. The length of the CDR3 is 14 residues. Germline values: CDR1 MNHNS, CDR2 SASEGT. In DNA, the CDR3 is TGTGCCAGCAGTGAAGCGGGGCCGGGCGAGGAGCAGTACTTC. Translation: CASSEAGPGEEQYF.

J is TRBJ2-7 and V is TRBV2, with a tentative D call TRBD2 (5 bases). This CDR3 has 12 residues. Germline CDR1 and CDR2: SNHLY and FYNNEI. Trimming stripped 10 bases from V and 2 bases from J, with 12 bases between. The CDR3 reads CANTGNTYEQYF. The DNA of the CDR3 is TGTGCCAACACGGGAAATACCTACGAGCAGTACTTC.

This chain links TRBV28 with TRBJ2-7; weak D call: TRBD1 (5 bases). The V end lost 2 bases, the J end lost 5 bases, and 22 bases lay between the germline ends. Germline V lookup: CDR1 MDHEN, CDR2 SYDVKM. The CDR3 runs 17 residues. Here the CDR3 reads CASSLGAMSKENNEQYF. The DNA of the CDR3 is TGTGCCAGCAGTTTAGGGGCCATGTCCAAAGAAAATAACGAGCAGTACTTC.

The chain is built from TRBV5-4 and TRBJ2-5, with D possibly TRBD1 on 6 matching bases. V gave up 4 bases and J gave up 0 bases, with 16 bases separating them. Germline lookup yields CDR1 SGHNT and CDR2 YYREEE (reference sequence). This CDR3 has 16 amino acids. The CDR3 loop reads CASSQKGHSYQETQYF. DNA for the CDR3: TGTGCCAGCAGCCAAAAGGGACATTCTTACCAAGAGACCCAGTACTTC.

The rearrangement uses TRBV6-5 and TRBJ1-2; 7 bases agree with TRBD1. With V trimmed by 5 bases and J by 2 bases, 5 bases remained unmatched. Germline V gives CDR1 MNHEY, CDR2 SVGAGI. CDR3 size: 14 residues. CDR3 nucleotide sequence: TGTGCCAGCAGTACGGTGGACAGGAACTATGGCTACACCTTC. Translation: CASSTVDRNYGYTF.

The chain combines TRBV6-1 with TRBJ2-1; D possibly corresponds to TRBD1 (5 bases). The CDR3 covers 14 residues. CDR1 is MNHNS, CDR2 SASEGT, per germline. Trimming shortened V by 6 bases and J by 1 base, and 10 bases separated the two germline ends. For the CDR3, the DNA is TGTGCCAGCAGCCCCACAGGTTCCTACAATGAGCAGTTCTTC. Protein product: CASSPTGSYNEQFF.

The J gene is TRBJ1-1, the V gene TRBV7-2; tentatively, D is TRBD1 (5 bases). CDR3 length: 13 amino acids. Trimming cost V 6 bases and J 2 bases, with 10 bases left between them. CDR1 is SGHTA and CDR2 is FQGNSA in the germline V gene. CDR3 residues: CASRQEPNTEAFF. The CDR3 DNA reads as TGTGCCAGCAGACAGGAGCCAAACACTGAAGCTTTCTTT.

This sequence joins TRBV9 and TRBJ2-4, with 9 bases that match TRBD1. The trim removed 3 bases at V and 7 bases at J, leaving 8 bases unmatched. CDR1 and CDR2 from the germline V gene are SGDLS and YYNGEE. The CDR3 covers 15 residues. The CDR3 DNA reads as TGTGCCAGCAGCGCCACAGGGGGCAAACGGAACATTCAGTACTTC. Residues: CASSATGGKRNIQYF.

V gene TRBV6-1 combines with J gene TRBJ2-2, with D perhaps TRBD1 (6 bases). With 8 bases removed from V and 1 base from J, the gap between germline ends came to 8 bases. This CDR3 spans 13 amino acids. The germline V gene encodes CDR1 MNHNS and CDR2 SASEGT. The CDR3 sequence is CASRDKNTGELFF. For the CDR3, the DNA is TGTGCCAGCCGGGACAAGAACACCGGGGAGCTGTTTTTT.

The DNA of the CDR3 is TGTGCCAGTAGTATAGGGGCGGGGCCGAGTGAAAAACTGTTTTTT. Translating it yields CASSIGAGPSEKLFF. The rearrangement uses TRBV19 and TRBJ1-4, with D possibly TRBD1 on 5 matching bases. This CDR3 spans 15 amino acids. In germline, CDR1 is LNHDA, CDR2 SQIVND (reference sequence). The germline V and J ends were trimmed by 1 base and 7 bases, with 13 bases remaining between them. Full variable domain (outside the CDR3, taken from reference TRBV19 and TRBJ1-4): DGGITQSPKYLFRKEGQNVTLSCEQNLNHDAMYWYRQDPGQGLRLIYYSQIVNDFQKGDIAEGYSVSREKKESFPLTVTSAQKNPTAFYLCASSIGAGPSEKLFFGSGTQLSVL.

The CDR3 sequence is CASTDRDRGYEQYF. The DNA of the CDR3 is TGTGCCAGCACCGACCGGGACAGGGGGTACGAGCAGTACTTC. This rearrangement joins TRBV2 to TRBJ2-5; the match to TRBD1 covers 11 bases. The tail of the sequence fits TRBJ2-7 better, so the J call may be wrong. This CDR3 is 14 amino acids long. Germline CDR1 SNHLY, CDR2 FYNNEI.

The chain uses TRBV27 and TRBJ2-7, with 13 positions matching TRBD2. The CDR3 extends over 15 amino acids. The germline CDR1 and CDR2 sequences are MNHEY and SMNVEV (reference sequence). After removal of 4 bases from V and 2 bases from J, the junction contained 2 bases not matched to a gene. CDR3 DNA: TGTGCCAGCAGTTGGGGACTAGCGGGGACCTACGAGCAGTACTTC. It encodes CASSWGLAGTYEQYF.

CDR3: CASRQTNTEAFF. CDR3 nucleotides: TGTGCCAGCCGACAGACTAACACTGAAGCTTTCTTT. This chain links TRBV6-5 with TRBJ1-1; D possibly corresponds to TRBD1 (5 bases). The germline V gene has CDR1 MNHEY and CDR2 SVGAGI. The CDR3 length is 12 residues. Trimming left V 8 bases short and J 2 bases short, with 9 bases between.

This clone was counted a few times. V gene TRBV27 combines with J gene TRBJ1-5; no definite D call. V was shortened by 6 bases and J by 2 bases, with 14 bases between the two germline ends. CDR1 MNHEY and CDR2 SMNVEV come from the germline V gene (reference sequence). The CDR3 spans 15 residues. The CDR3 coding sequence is TGTGCCAGCAGCCCCGCGGGCGCGGGCAATCAGCCCCAGCATTTT. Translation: CASSPAGAGNQPQHF.

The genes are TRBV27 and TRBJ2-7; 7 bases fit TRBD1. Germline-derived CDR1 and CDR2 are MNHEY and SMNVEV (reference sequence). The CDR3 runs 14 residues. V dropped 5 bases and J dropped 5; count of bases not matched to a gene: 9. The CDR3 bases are TGTGCCAGCAGTCCCAGAACAGGGGCCGACGAGCAGTACTTC. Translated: CASSPRTGADEQYF.

CDR3 sequence: CASSRGQGDFTDTQYF. The CDR3 DNA follows: TGTGCCAGCAGCCGGGGACAGGGGGATTTCACAGATACGCAGTATTTT. The chain is built from TRBV7-9 and TRBJ2-3, with 11 bases that match TRBD1. The J segment lost 2 bases and the V segment lost 5 bases, leaving 6 bases of the junction unmatched. CDR3 size: 16 residues. CDR1 and CDR2 (germline): SEHNR, FQNEAQ (reference sequence).